This T cell receptor (beta chain) comes out of a study of OX40 agonist ivuxolimab in advanced cancers. Study observations and caveats: The study did not work out the antigen specificity of the expanded peripheral T cells. The study observed clonal expansion of CD4+ and CD8+ blood T cells by week 6 at 0.1 to 3.0 mg/kg.

TCRdb's table, derived via immunoSEQ multiplex PCR, lists solely in-frame clones and lacks some. This sample has roughly 26,000 clones, with 70% to 90% found just once. For this clone: The antigen is undetermined. This specimen includes other DNA sequences encoding the same CDR3.

CDR1 is MNHEY, CDR2 SMNVEV, per germline (reference sequence). This CDR3 is built from 13 residues. The ends were cut back, 6 bases at V and 4 bases at J, with 13 bases in the middle. This sequence originates from an adult with an advanced solid tumor such as melanoma, head and neck, liver or kidney cancer. Sequencing was performed on CD4+ or CD8+ T cells sorted from blood, taken in a trial of the OX40 agonist ivuxolimab. The chain has TRBV27 and TRBJ2-7; D possibly uses TRBD1 or TRBD2 (6 bases each). CDR3 DNA: TGTGCCAGCAGCGCCCGGGGGCCTTACGAGCAGTACTTC. It is translated as CASSARGPYEQYF.